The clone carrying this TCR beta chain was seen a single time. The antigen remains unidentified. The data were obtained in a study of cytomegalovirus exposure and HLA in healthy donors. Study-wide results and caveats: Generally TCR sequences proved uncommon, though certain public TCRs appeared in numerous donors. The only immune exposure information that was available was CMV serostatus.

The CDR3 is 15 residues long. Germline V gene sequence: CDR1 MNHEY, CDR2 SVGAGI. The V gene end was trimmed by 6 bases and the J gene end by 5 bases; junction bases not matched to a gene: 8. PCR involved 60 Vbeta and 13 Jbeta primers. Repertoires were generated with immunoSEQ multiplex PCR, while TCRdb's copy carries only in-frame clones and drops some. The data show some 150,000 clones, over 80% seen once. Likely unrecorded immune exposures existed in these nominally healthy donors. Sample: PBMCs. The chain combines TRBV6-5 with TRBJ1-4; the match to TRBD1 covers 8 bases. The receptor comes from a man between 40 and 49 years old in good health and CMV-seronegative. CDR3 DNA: TGTGCCAGCAGGAAGGCCGGGACAGGCAATGAAAAACTGTTTTTT. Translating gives CASRKAGTGNEKLFF.